This is a list of T cell receptor beta chains from one sample in a study of T cell responses to AZD1222 COVID-19 vaccine. Method: immunoSEQ multiplex PCR; TCRdb's copy keeps in-frame clones and lacks some. The data show around 130,000 clones, roughly 89% seen once. This material consisted of peripheral blood, taken on day 0 of AZD1222 vaccination. Receptors were obtained from an adult in good health. Each CDR3 is given with its conserved first and last residue. A D gene is named only where the DNA matches it firmly. Some rows mark clone size as missing; the rest say once, few, many or name a class of expanded clone.

NA,TRBV7-8,NA,TRBJ1-2,TGTGCCAGCAGCTTAGGAGCAGGGACTAACTATGGCTACACCTTC,CASSLGAGTNYGYTF
NA,TRBV14,TRBD1,TRBJ1-6,TGTGCCAGCAGCCGACCGGGACAGGGGGCAAGTTCACCCCTCCACTTT,CASSRPGQGASSPLHF
NA,TRBV11-1,TRBD1,TRBJ2-3,TGTGCCAGCAGCCGGACAGGGGATGGGGATACGCAGTATTTT,CASSRTGDGDTQYF
NA,TRBV11-2,TRBD2,TRBJ2-7,TGTGCCAGCAGCTTGGCTAGCGGGACTAGGGAGCAGTACTTC,CASSLASGTREQYF
NA,TRBV15,NA,TRBJ1-5,TGTGCCACCAGCAGAGATGGGTTGAGAGCCAGGTATAGCAATCAGCCCCAGCATTTT,CATSRDGLRARYSNQPQHF
once,TRBV18,NA,TRBJ2-2,TGTGCCAGCTCACCTTTAGGGGGTTTCACCGGGGAGCTGTTTTTT,CASSPLGGFTGELFF
NA,TRBV28,TRBD2,TRBJ2-2,TGTGCCATCAAGCGGGGCACGAACACCGGGGAGCTGTTTTTT,CAIKRGTNTGELFF
NA,TRBV9,NA,TRBJ2-5,TGTGCCAGCAGCGTAAGGGGGGCTAGCGGAGAAGAGACCCAGTACTTC,CASSVRGASGEETQYF
NA,TRBV27,TRBD2,TRBJ2-7,TGTGCCAGCAGTCGGACTAGCGGGATCTGGGAGCAGTACTTC,CASSRTSGIWEQYF
NA,TRBV7-9,NA,TRBJ1-3,TGTGCCAGTGAAGAAGAGGGTGGAAACACCATATATTTT,CASEEEGGNTIYF
NA,TRBV5-6,NA,TRBJ1-2,TGTGCCAGCAGCCCGAGGGGGGTCGGTCCGCTGCGCGGCTACACCTTC,CASSPRGVGPLRGYTF
NA,TRBV12-3/TRBV12-4,TRBD1,TRBJ2-3,TGTGCCAGCAGCGGACAGGGGGCAGATACGCAGTATTTT,CASSGQGADTQYF
NA,TRBV25-1,TRBD1,TRBJ1-1,TGTGCCAGCAGTGGCCCGGGACAGGGGTTTTACGGCACTGAAGCTTTCTTT,CASSGPGQGFYGTEAFF
NA,TRBV7-2,NA,TRBJ1-6,TGTGCCAGCAGCTCCCCCCGGGGGATAGGATCACCCCTCCACTTT,CASSSPRGIGSPLHF
NA,TRBV19,NA,TRBJ2-1,TGTGCCAGTAGTACGAGACAGGTAGGAGCGTACAATGAGCAGTTCTTC,CASSTRQVGAYNEQFF
NA,TRBV19,NA,TRBJ1-3,TGTGCCAGTAGCGGTGGGGGGAGGTCTGGAAACACCATATATTTT,CASSGGGRSGNTIYF
NA,TRBV11-2,NA,TRBJ1-3,TGTGCCAGCAGTTTACAGGGTTCTGGAAACACCATATATTTT,CASSLQGSGNTIYF
NA,TRBV19,TRBD1,TRBJ1-2,TGTGCCAGTAGTATCGCCGGGACAGCCCAATACACCTTC,CASSIAGTAQYTF
once,TRBV19,TRBD1,TRBJ1-5,TGTGCCAGTACCAAATCGGGTGGGGACAGGGTTCGCCAGCCCCAGCATTTT,CASTKSGGDRVRQPQHF
few,TRBV4-2,TRBD1,TRBJ1-6,TGTGCCAGCAGCCAAGGGGGCAGGGGGTCGGCTAATTCACCCCTCCACTTT,CASSQGGRGSANSPLHF
NA,TRBV10-1,TRBD2,TRBJ2-3,TGCGCCAGCAGTGAAAACCTAGCGGGAGTAACAGATACGCAGTATTTT,CASSENLAGVTDTQYF
NA,TRBV27,NA,TRBJ2-4,TGTGCCAGCAGTCCCGAAGGGCAGGGTTTTATGTTACCAAGGGGCATTCAGTACTTC,CASSPEGQGFMLPRGIQYF
NA,TRBV29-1,NA,TRBJ1-1,TGCAGCGTAGACCCGCGGGTGAACACTGAAGCTTTCTTT,CSVDPRVNTEAFF
NA,TRBV19,TRBD1,TRBJ1-5,TGTGCCAGTACCAAAATACGAGGACAGGGAAAAAGGAGCAATCAGCCCCAGCATTTT,CASTKIRGQGKRSNQPQHF
NA,TRBV6-5,NA,TRBJ1-1,TGTGCCAGCAGTTCGTTCAGCATGAACACTGAAGCTTTCTTT,CASSSFSMNTEAFF
NA,TRBV18,NA,TRBJ2-2,TGTGCCAGCTCACTCCACCTCTCTAAAACTATGAACACCGGGGAGCTGTTTTTT,CASSLHLSKTMNTGELFF
NA,TRBV5-1,TRBD1,TRBJ1-6,TGCGCCAGCAGGATTAGAGGGGACAGCTCCTATAATTCACCCCTCCACTTT,CASRIRGDSSYNSPLHF
NA,TRBV15,NA,TRBJ1-4,TGTGCCACCAGCAGAGATCGAGGGGGGCCGAATGAAAAACTGTTTTTT,CATSRDRGGPNEKLFF
NA,TRBV19,TRBD1,TRBJ1-1,TGTGCCAGTAGTGGCAACAGGGGAAACACTGAAGCTTTCTTT,CASSGNRGNTEAFF
NA,TRBV5-4,NA,TRBJ1-2,TGTGCCAGCAGCTTGGAGGCATATGGCTACACCTTC,CASSLEAYGYTF
NA,TRBV7-9,TRBD2,TRBJ2-1,TGTGCCAGCAGCTTAGCAGGGAGGGGCAATGAGCAGTTCTTC,CASSLAGRGNEQFF
few,TRBV7-9,NA,TRBJ2-7,TGTGCCAGCAGCTTACCAAGCTCCTACGAGCAGTACTTC,CASSLPSSYEQYF
once,TRBV9,TRBD2,TRBJ2-5,TGTGCCAGCAGCGTAGGATCCCGGGCAGGTCTGATAGCGGGGGAGACCCAGTACTTC,CASSVGSRAGLIAGETQYF
NA,TRBV28,NA,TRBJ1-2,TGTGCCAGCAGTTTAGGGGGCTATGGCTACACCTTC,CASSLGGYGYTF
NA,TRBV9,NA,TRBJ2-1,TGTGCCAGCAGCCCCTCTAGCGCCAATAACGATGAGCAGTTCTTC,CASSPSSANNDEQFF
NA,TRBV9,NA,TRBJ2-5,TGTGCCAGCAGCGTAGGGGGCTTGGACGAGACCCAGTACTTC,CASSVGGLDETQYF
NA,TRBV30,TRBD1,TRBJ1-5,TGTGCCTGGAGCGGGACAGGGGGCAATCAGCCCCAGCATTTT,CAWSGTGGNQPQHF
NA,TRBV27,NA,TRBJ2-1,TGTGCCAGCAGCCCCCCGGGGCAGAATGAGCAGTTCTTC,CASSPPGQNEQFF
once,TRBV6-4,NA,TRBJ1-5,TGTGCCAGCAGCCGGGACACCAATCAGCCCCAGCATTTT,CASSRDTNQPQHF
NA,TRBV2,NA,TRBJ1-1,TGTGCCAGCCAGTGGGCGTTGGACACTGAAGCTTTCTTT,CASQWALDTEAFF
once,TRBV5-4,TRBD1,TRBJ1-1,TGTGCCAGCAGCTTGGCCCCTAACAGGGGTCTGTCTGAAGCTTTCTTT,CASSLAPNRGLSEAFF
once,TRBV30,NA,TRBJ1-2,TGTGCCTGGAGTTTCCCAGGGGATGGCTACACCTTC,CAWSFPGDGYTF